This T cell receptor (beta chain) was sequenced during a study of cytomegalovirus exposure and HLA in healthy donors. Background on the study: A previous analysis identified approximately 110 million unique TCR beta sequences derived from 180 million or so T cells.

Despite likely unrecorded immune exposures, the donors were nominally healthy at the time of sampling. Study-wide results and caveats: Compared with the roughly 700-donor mean, an Asian-associated ancestry cluster reportedly had fewer N-insertions, according to a later analysis.

This clone was detected only a few times. Its antigen is unidentified. Use of 60 Vbeta and 13 Jbeta primers characterized the PCR. The table came from immunoSEQ multiplex PCR; TCRdb's copy has only in-frame clones and leaves some out. In the table there are 100,000 to 150,000 clones, around 73% of which are singletons. Trimming removed 6 bases at V and 1 base at J, with 7 bases between. The CDR3 runs 12 residues. Per germline, CDR1 SGHDT and CDR2 YYEEEE. This chain connects TRBV5-6 to TRBJ1-1; D unclear. Sequencing used PBMCs. The clonotype comes from a female donor in good health and CMV-seronegative. For the CDR3, the DNA is TGTGCCAGCAATAGCCCGAACACTGAAGCTTTCTTT. Translating it yields CASNSPNTEAFF. Supplemented by reference TRBV5-6 and TRBJ1-1, the full variable domain reads DAGVTQSPTHLIKTRGQQVTLRCSPKSGHDTVSWYQQALGQGPQFIFQYYEEEERQRGNFPDRFSGHQFPNYSSELNVNALLLGDSALYLCASNSPNTEAFFGQGTRLTVV.